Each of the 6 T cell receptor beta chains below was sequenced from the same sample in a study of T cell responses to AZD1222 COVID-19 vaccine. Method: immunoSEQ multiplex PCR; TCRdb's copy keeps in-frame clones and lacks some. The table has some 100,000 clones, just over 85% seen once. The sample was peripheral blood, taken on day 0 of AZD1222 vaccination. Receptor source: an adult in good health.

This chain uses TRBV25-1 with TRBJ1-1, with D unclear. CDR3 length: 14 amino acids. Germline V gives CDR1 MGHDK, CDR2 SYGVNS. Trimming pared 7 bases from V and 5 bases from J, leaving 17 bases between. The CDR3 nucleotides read TGTGCCAGCAAAGGATCCAACGAAGGGACTGAAGCTTTCTTT. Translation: CASKGSNEGTEAFF.

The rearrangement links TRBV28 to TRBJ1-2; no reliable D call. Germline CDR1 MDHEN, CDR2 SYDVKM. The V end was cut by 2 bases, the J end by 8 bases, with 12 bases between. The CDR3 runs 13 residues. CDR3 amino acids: CASSLRAVGGYTF. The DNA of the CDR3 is TGTGCCAGCAGTTTAAGGGCGGTGGGGGGCTACACCTTC.

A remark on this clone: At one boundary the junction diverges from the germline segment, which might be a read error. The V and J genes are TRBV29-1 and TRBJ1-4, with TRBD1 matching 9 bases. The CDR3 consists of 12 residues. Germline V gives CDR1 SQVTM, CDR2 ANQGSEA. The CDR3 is CSVEDSTGTGTF. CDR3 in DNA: TGCAGCGTTGAAGATTCTACCGGGACAGGGACTTTT.

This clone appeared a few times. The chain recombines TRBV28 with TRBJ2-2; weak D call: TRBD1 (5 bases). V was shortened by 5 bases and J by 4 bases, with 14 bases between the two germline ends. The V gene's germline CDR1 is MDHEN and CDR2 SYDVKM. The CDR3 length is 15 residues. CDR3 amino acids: CASSPGSQGTGELFF. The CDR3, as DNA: TGTGCCAGCAGTCCCGGGTCTCAGGGCACCGGGGAGCTGTTTTTT.

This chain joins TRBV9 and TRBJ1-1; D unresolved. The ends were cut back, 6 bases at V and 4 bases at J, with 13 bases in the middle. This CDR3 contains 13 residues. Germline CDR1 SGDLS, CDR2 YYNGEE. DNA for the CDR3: TGTGCCAGCAAGGGAAGTACGGGCACTGAAGCTTTCTTT. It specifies CASKGSTGTEAFF.

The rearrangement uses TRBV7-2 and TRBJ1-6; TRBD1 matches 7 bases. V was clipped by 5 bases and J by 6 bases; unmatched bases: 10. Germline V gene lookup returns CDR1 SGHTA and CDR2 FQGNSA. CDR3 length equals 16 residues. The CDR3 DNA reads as TGTGCCAGCAGCCCGAACCTAGGGGGCACTAATTCACCCCTCCACTTT. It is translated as CASSPNLGGTNSPLHF.